Below, 32 T cell receptor beta chains from the same sample are listed, as sequenced in a study of beta chain features in type 1 diabetes. Sequencing targeted expressed TCRB transcripts, as all isolated RNA had been reverse transcribed. Assay used: immunoSEQ multiplex PCR; TCRdb lists only in-frame clones, some missing. Of 350,000 to 400,000 clones listed, roughly 16% are singletons. What was sequenced was naive CD4+ T cells from blood. These receptors all stem from a woman aged 18-29 years in good health.

This clone has only a few counts. V is TRBV29-1 and J is TRBJ2-5; 8 bases are a match to TRBD1. The CDR3 has 16 amino acids. The germline V gene has CDR1 SQVTM and CDR2 ANQGSEA. Trimming cost V 3 bases and J 4 bases; bases outside gene matches: 13. The CDR3 coding sequence is TGCAGCGTTGACGTCGGGCGGGCAGGGGGCGGAGAGACCCAGTACTTC. As protein: CSVDVGRAGGGETQYF.

This rearrangement joins TRBV7-2 to TRBJ2-5; 11 nucleotides agree with TRBD2. The junction had 3 bases not matched to a gene; V was cut back by 1 base and J by 2 bases. In germline, CDR1 is SGHTA, CDR2 FQGNSA. CDR3 length: 16 residues. The CDR3 sequence is CASSLGPSGGQETQYF. CDR3 in DNA: TGTGCCAGCAGCTTAGGCCCTAGCGGGGGGCAAGAGACCCAGTACTTC.

The chain carries TRBV7-8 and TRBJ2-3, with unresolved D. The CDR3 is made up of 14 amino acids. CDR1 and CDR2 from the germline V gene are SGHVS and FQNEAQ. Trimming took off 3 bases at V and 1 base at J, with 8 bases between the two ends. In nucleotides, the CDR3 is TGTGCCAGCAGCTTGAACAGAGGCACAGATACGCAGTATTTT. Amino acids: CASSLNRGTDTQYF.

The chain recombines TRBV5-1 with TRBJ2-3, with TRBD2 matching 9 bases. CDR3 size: 18 residues. The germline V gene encodes CDR1 SGHRS and CDR2 YFSETQ. The ends lost 4 bases at V and 2 bases at J; junction bases unmatched: 14. The CDR3 DNA reads as TGCGCCAGCAGCGCCTCGCCGTTTAGCGGGAGAGACACAGATACGCAGTATTTT. As protein: CASSASPFSGRDTDTQYF.

This chain connects TRBV4-3 to TRBJ2-5; D not resolved. Per the germline V gene, CDR1 is LGHNA and CDR2 is YSLEER. Trimming stripped 4 bases from V and 3 bases from J, with 9 bases between. This CDR3 has 13 residues. Here the CDR3 reads CASSPNTEETQYF. The CDR3, as DNA: TGCGCCAGCAGCCCCAATACAGAAGAGACCCAGTACTTC.

The chain joins TRBV2 to TRBJ2-6; D may be TRBD1 (7 bases). This CDR3 spans 18 amino acids. Germline V CDR1 and CDR2: SNHLY, FYNNEI. The V end was cut by 4 bases, the J end by 4 bases, with 20 bases between. The CDR3 sequence: CASSGVGGGAPGANVLTF. Written as DNA, the CDR3 is TGTGCCAGCAGTGGGGTCGGAGGGGGCGCGCCCGGGGCCAACGTCCTGACTTTC.

In this sample, this clone turned up a few times. The genes are TRBV15 and TRBJ2-1; TRBD2 aligns across 11 bases. V gave up 0 bases and J gave up 6 bases; unmatched junction bases: 4. The CDR3 loop spans 16 amino acids. CDR1 is LNHNV and CDR2 is YYDKDF in the germline V gene (reference sequence). The CDR3 DNA follows: TGTGCCACCAGCAGAGATAAACTAGCGGGAGTCAATGAGCAGTTCTTC. This translates into CATSRDKLAGVNEQFF.

Only a few counts were recorded for this clone. The chain has TRBV5-6 and TRBJ2-1, with 7 bases that match TRBD1. V was clipped by 0 bases and J by 4 bases; unmatched bases: 7. CDR1 SGHDT and CDR2 YYEEEE come from the germline V gene. The CDR3 runs 16 residues. The CDR3 DNA sequence: TGTGCCAGCAGCTTGGTCGGGACAGAGCATTACAATGAGCAGTTCTTC. It yields the protein CASSLVGTEHYNEQFF.

V gene TRBV19 combines with J gene TRBJ1-5, with 9 bases that match TRBD1. Losses at the gene ends were 9 bases for V and 2 bases for J; bases not matched to a gene: 5. The CDR3 covers 14 residues. Germline assignment: CDR1 LNHDA and CDR2 SQIVND (reference sequence). The CDR3 sequence: CASTGQGGNQPQHF. As DNA, the CDR3 is TGTGCCAGCACGGGACAGGGAGGCAATCAGCCCCAGCATTTT.

This clone was observed a handful of times. V gene TRBV7-9 combines with J gene TRBJ1-5; no reliable D call. There are 15 residues in the CDR3. From germline, CDR1 is SEHNR and CDR2 FQNEAQ (reference sequence). V was cut by 2 bases and J by 0 bases, with 8 bases left in between. The CDR3 is CASSLTGSSNQPQHF. The CDR3 bases are TGTGCCAGCAGCTTAACCGGGAGTAGCAATCAGCCCCAGCATTTT.

This clone was seen more than once but under ten times. J is TRBJ2-2 and V is TRBV11-1; the D gene is possibly TRBD2 (6 bases). The CDR3 consists of 15 residues. V lost 5 bases and J lost 1, with 11 bases in between. Germline CDR1 and CDR2: SGHAT and FQDESV (reference sequence). In DNA, the CDR3 is TGTGCCAGCAGCCCGGAGGGCAGGAACACCGGGGAGCTGTTTTTT. As protein: CASSPEGRNTGELFF.

The V and J genes are TRBV6-5 and TRBJ1-5, with 7 nucleotides matching TRBD1. Per the germline V gene, CDR1 is MNHEY and CDR2 is SVGAGI. Unmatched junction bases numbered 4, after V lost 5 bases and J lost 3 bases. This CDR3 contains 14 residues. The CDR3 spells CASSRDRLNQPQHF. The CDR3 region has the DNA TGTGCCAGCAGTCGGGACAGACTCAATCAGCCCCAGCATTTT.

The chain combines TRBV30 with TRBJ2-1; 14 nucleotides align to TRBD2. The CDR3 loop spans 16 amino acids. CDR1 is GTSNPN, CDR2 SVGIG, per germline (reference sequence). J lost 2 bases, V lost 4 bases, and 4 bases had no gene match. CDR3 DNA sequence: TGTGCCTGGACCGGACTAGCGGGAGGCACCTACAATGAGCAGTTCTTC. Amino acids: CAWTGLAGGTYNEQFF.

This clone occurred a few times. The genes are TRBV5-1 and TRBJ2-3; D might be TRBD1 (5 bases). There are 16 residues in the CDR3. Germline V gives CDR1 SGHRS, CDR2 YFSETQ. Trimming cost V 0 bases and J 0 bases, with 11 bases left between them. The CDR3 loop is CASSLDGATSTDTQYF. CDR3 bases: TGCGCCAGCAGCTTGGATGGGGCAACTAGCACAGATACGCAGTATTTT.

The rearrangement links TRBV6-1 to TRBJ1-2, with D unclear. Germline V gene sequence: CDR1 MNHNS, CDR2 SASEGT. The V gene lost 4 bases and the J gene lost 3 bases, with 12 bases spanning the gap. The CDR3 contains 14 residues. The CDR3 DNA reads TGTGCCAGCAGTGGAGATACCGGGGACTATGGCTACACCTTC. Its protein is CASSGDTGDYGYTF.

V gene TRBV6-5 combines with J gene TRBJ1-2; TRBD1 is a possible D gene (6 bases). The CDR3 extends over 14 amino acids. Germline CDR1 reads MNHEY; CDR2 reads SVGAGI. Trimming shortened V by 4 bases and J by 7 bases, and 16 bases separated the two germline ends. CDR3 nucleotide sequence: TGTGCCAGCAGTTCCCGGACAGAGGCCCCTGGCTACACCTTC. It codes for CASSSRTEAPGYTF.

Only a few counts were recorded for this clone. This rearrangement joins TRBV7-9 to TRBJ1-2, with D possibly matching TRBD1 (5 bases). Trimming cost V 1 base and J 8 bases, with 11 bases left between them. Germline CDR1 and CDR2: SEHNR and FQNEAQ (reference sequence). The CDR3 is 13 residues long. The CDR3 is CASSLDGHKGYTF. CDR3 DNA sequence: TGTGCCAGCAGCTTAGACGGACATAAGGGCTACACCTTC.

J is TRBJ2-1 and V is TRBV9; TRBD2 aligns across 12 bases. V lost 0 bases, J lost 15 bases, and 10 bases stayed unmatched. CDR1 is SGDLS, CDR2 YYNGEE, per germline. This CDR3 region has 15 residues. The chain's CDR3 is CASSVGRLAGALRFF. The DNA for the CDR3 is TGTGCCAGCAGCGTAGGGAGACTAGCGGGAGCTTTACGGTTCTTC.

This clone was seen more than once but under ten times. The chain couples TRBV11-1 to TRBJ1-1; TRBD1 is a possible D gene (5 bases). The length of the CDR3 is 14 residues. CDR1 is SGHAT, CDR2 FQDESV, per germline (reference sequence). The germline V and J ends were trimmed by 2 bases and 3 bases, with 10 bases remaining between them. The CDR3 nucleotides are TGTGCCAGCAGCTTAATCAGGGCTGACACTGAAGCTTTCTTT. This translates into CASSLIRADTEAFF.

This clone was observed a few times. The rearrangement uses TRBV29-1 and TRBJ2-1; possibly TRBD1 for D (5 bases). The V end lost 6 bases, the J end lost 9 bases, and 15 bases lay between the germline ends. The CDR3 sequence is 12 residues long. The germline gives CDR1 SQVTM, CDR2 ANQGSEA. The CDR3 nucleotides read TGCAGCGTATATTCGCAGGGCAGTGAGCAGTTCTTC. Its protein is CSVYSQGSEQFF.

The genes are TRBV4-1 and TRBJ2-7, with D tentatively TRBD1 (5 bases). Germline-derived CDR1 and CDR2 are MGHRA and YSYEKL. This CDR3 spans 13 amino acids. V was trimmed by 0 bases and J by 3 bases, leaving 6 bases between them. CDR3 bases: TGCGCCAGCAGCCAAGATGACAGCTACGAGCAGTACTTC. It encodes CASSQDDSYEQYF.

The chain joins TRBV30 to TRBJ2-5, with 9 bases lining up with TRBD2. The DNA matches TRBJ2-7 better at its end, which makes the J call doubtful. The CDR3 extends over 13 amino acids. Germline V gene data show CDR1 as GTSNPN and CDR2 as SVGIG (reference sequence). Here the CDR3 DNA reads TGTGCCTGGAGTGCTAGCGGGAAGAACGAGCAGTACTTC. Its protein is CAWSASGKNEQYF.

V is TRBV5-4 and J is TRBJ2-1; 7 nucleotides line up with TRBD1. Germline CDR1 reads SGHNT; CDR2 reads YYREEE (reference sequence). This CDR3 has 12 residues. V lost 4 bases to trimming and J lost 10 bases; unmatched junction nucleotides: 5. Here the CDR3 DNA reads TGTGCCAGCAGCCATCCGGGACAGGAGCAGTTCTTC. Residues: CASSHPGQEQFF.

The CDR3 loop is CASSLNSFSGANVLTF. Here the CDR3 DNA reads TGTGCCAGCAGCTTGAACAGCTTCTCTGGGGCCAACGTCCTGACTTTC. V gene TRBV5-4 combines with J gene TRBJ2-6; D is uncertain. Germline V gene lookup returns CDR1 SGHNT and CDR2 YYREEE (reference sequence). The CDR3 spans 16 residues. V gave up 1 base and J gave up 0 bases, with 8 bases separating them.

This clone was picked up a small number of times. The V gene is TRBV2, the J gene TRBJ2-7; 7 bases are shared with TRBD1. Trimming took 3 bases from V and 4 from J; bases not matched to a gene: 6. Germline assignment: CDR1 SNHLY and CDR2 FYNNEI. The CDR3 has 14 residues. Here the CDR3 reads CASSDGDREYEQYF. Written as DNA, the CDR3 is TGTGCCAGCAGTGATGGTGACAGGGAATACGAGCAGTACTTC.

The genes are TRBV2 and TRBJ1-2; unclear D gene. Germline CDR1 SNHLY, CDR2 FYNNEI. The CDR3 is made up of 12 amino acids. Trimming took 8 bases from V and 8 from J, leaving 15 bases between them. The chain's CDR3 is CASLLSVYGYTF. The CDR3 DNA follows: TGTGCCAGCCTCCTGTCGGTATACGGCTACACCTTC.

The chain has TRBV4-3 and TRBJ2-6; TRBD2 is a possible D gene (6 bases). CDR1 is LGHNA, CDR2 YSLEER, per germline. V was clipped by 2 bases and J by 1 base, with 9 bases between them. The length of the CDR3 is 16 residues. This CDR3 reads CASSQYRGSGANVLTF. CDR3 nucleotides: TGCGCCAGCAGCCAATATCGGGGGTCTGGGGCCAACGTCCTGACTTTC.

This chain uses TRBV7-9 with TRBJ1-1, with D perhaps TRBD1 (5 bases). The V gene's germline CDR1 is SEHNR and CDR2 FQNEAQ (reference sequence). The CDR3 length is 12 residues. V lost 10 bases, J lost 4 bases, and 13 bases lay in between. CDR3 amino acids: CATLGGSTEAFF. The DNA for the CDR3 is TGTGCCACCTTGGGGGGTTCCACTGAAGCTTTCTTT.

V usage is TRBV4-1 and J usage is TRBJ2-3; possible D gene TRBD2, 6 bases. CDR1 is MGHRA and CDR2 is YSYEKL in the germline V gene. This CDR3 spans 15 amino acids. Trimming left V 2 bases short and J 2 bases short, with 11 bases between. The CDR3: CASSQRTTPTDTQYF. The CDR3 DNA reads TGCGCCAGCAGCCAAAGGACTACTCCCACAGATACGCAGTATTTT.

In its sample, this clone was seen a few times. The chain couples TRBV25-1 to TRBJ2-7, with 14 bases matching TRBD2. Germline V gives CDR1 MGHDK, CDR2 SYGVNS. The CDR3 covers 16 residues. The V segment lost 5 bases and the J segment 6 bases; nucleotides outside the gene matches: 9. Here the CDR3 DNA reads TGTGCCAGCAGTTACAGGGGGACTAGCGGGAGCGGCGAGCAGTACTTC. Amino acids: CASSYRGTSGSGEQYF.

The rearrangement uses TRBV10-3 and TRBJ2-7; 8 nucleotides match TRBD1. The V and J ends lost 4 bases and 3 bases, in that order; junction bases with no gene match: 2. This CDR3 region has 13 residues. The germline gives CDR1 ENHRY, CDR2 SYGVKD. The CDR3 spells CAISVDRDYEQYF. For the CDR3, the DNA is TGTGCCATCAGTGTGGACAGGGACTACGAGCAGTACTTC.

This clone was detected only a few times. This chain connects TRBV29-1 to TRBJ2-5, with TRBD1 matching 8 bases. This CDR3 region has 13 residues. With V trimmed by 2 bases and J by 4 bases, 3 bases remained unmatched. From germline, CDR1 is SQVTM and CDR2 ANQGSEA. DNA of the CDR3: TGCAGCGTTGAAACTGACAGGGGAGAGACCCAGTACTTC. It translates to CSVETDRGETQYF. The variable domain in full, completed from reference TRBV29-1 and TRBJ2-5, reads SAVISQKPSRDICQRGTSLTIQCQVDSQVTMMFWYRQQPGQSLTLIATANQGSEATYESGFVIDKFPISRPNLTFSTLTVSNMSPEDSSIYLCSVETDRGETQYFGPGTRLLVL.